This T cell receptor (beta chain) appears in the sequencing data of a study of T cells after yellow fever vaccination. On the study more broadly: Preparation of fractions with low cell numbers was performed using SMART-Seq v4 Ultra Low Input.

This clonotype was observed many times. The authors made TCR cDNA by 5'RACE template switching, adding a universal primer site and UMIs. TCRdb recomputed calls from the 5' RACE reads with MiXCR, one row per CDR3 protein. The sample has over 150,000 distinct CDR3 sequences, around 7.2% seen once. From germline, CDR1 is MNHEY and CDR2 SMNVEV (reference sequence). CDR3 length equals 12 residues. The germline V and J ends were trimmed by 2 bases and 5 bases, with 7 bases remaining between them. The sequence came from a man between 18 and 35 years old who received the YFV17D yellow fever vaccine. Material: CD4+ T cells sorted from PBMCs, obtained about 5 days after the first yellow fever vaccination. This chain joins TRBV27 and TRBJ2-7; unclear D gene. DNA for the CDR3: TGTGCCAGCAGTTTAAACCTTAACGAGCAGTACTTC. Translating gives CASSLNLNEQYF.